This T cell receptor beta chain is drawn from a study of breast tumors, draining lymph nodes, adjacent tissues. Overall study findings and caveats: The data were judged consistent with most tumor T cells coming from lymph node and expanding in tumor. Tumor and nontumor repertoires were significantly more similar in luminal-like than in basal-like breast cancer. Data only fit, rather than demonstrated, lymph node origin of most tumor T cells. Tumor repertoires ranked between lymph nodes and nontumor tissue in diversity, with V and J gene preferences.

Axillary draining lymph nodes of breast cancer patients supplied the node samples. The CDR3 consists of 12 residues. Germline V gene sequence: CDR1 SGHAT, CDR2 FQNNGV. Trimming cost V 2 bases and J 3 bases, with 5 bases left between them. TCRdb reprocessed the multiplex PCR reads via MiXCR and lists one record per CDR3 protein. Here the sample spans approximately 210,000 distinct CDR3 sequences, less than 40% being singletons. This clonotype has ten or more counts. Its antigen is not identified. This receptor was identified in a female donor with breast cancer. Some clones in this sample may be carry-over from other donors' samples. This sequence joins TRBV11-2 and TRBJ2-7; no firm D call. The sample was axillary lymph node tissue. In DNA form, the CDR3 reads TGTGCCAGCAGCTTAAACCTCTACGAGCAGTACTTC. Protein: CASSLNLYEQYF.